This TCR beta chain is from a study of blood T cells in healthy people across ages. With a J-beta primer mix and a sample-barcoded 5' primer, a second PCR ran 7 to 11 cycles. TCRdb used MiXCR to reprocess the 5' RACE reads, holding one entry per CDR3 protein. The data hold about 1,600,000 distinct CDR3 sequences, with approximately 40% observed a single time. Germline V gives CDR1 WSHSY, CDR2 SAAADI. The CDR3 totals 15 residues. V lost 7 bases to trimming and J lost 4 bases; unmatched junction nucleotides: 12. Sequenced: blood. V and J are TRBV10-2 and TRBJ2-7, with 8 bases fitting TRBD2. The receptor was derived from a woman aged 18 to 35 in good health. CDR3 sequence reads: CASTSGEAGAYEQYF. CDR3 sequence (DNA): TGCGCCAGCACCTCTGGGGAAGCGGGGGCGTACGAGCAGTACTTC.